This T cell receptor beta chain is drawn from a study of cytomegalovirus exposure and HLA in healthy donors. Findings and limits, study-wide: The authors considered a cluster of highly shared sequence variants likely to be a sequencing artifact. Association of fewer than 20,000 TCR beta sequences with HLA alleles was found at 0.05 false discovery rate in a later analysis.

This clone was recorded once. Its target is unknown. Both 60 Vbeta primers and 13 Jbeta primers went into the PCR. Here immunoSEQ multiplex PCR was the method, and the copy in TCRdb shows in-frame clones only, minus some. The sample lists around 170,000 clones, 80% seen once, with 1.9% in the top ten. Looked up from germline, CDR1 is KGHSH and CDR2 is LQKENI. V lost 0 bases and J lost 2; bases outside the gene matches: 3. This CDR3 comprises 16 residues. The chain is built from TRBV18 and TRBJ2-2, with 7 bases that match TRBD2. The sequencing sample was made of PBMCs. The source is a woman in her twenties or thirties in good health and CMV-seronegative. This CDR3 is CASSPPGTTNTGELFF. The CDR3 coding sequence is TGTGCCAGCTCACCACCGGGGACTACTAACACCGGGGAGCTGTTTTTT.